The next 29 T cell receptor beta chains were all read from a single sample in a study of blood T cells in healthy people across ages. Then a second PCR, running roughly 6 to 11 cycles, was carried out with a sample-barcoded 5' primer and a J-beta primer mix. TCRdb called the 5' RACE reads again in MiXCR, with one record for every CDR3 protein. The table has more than 650,000 distinct CDR3 sequences, under 30% seen once. These sequences were also reported in another study, on T cells of mothers and their children.

The sequenced material came from blood. These receptors all come from a boy younger than 18 in good health.

The chain carries TRBV4-1 and TRBJ2-7; 12 nucleotides agree with TRBD1. The trim removed 5 bases at V and 6 bases at J, leaving 5 bases unmatched. The germline gives CDR1 MGHRA, CDR2 YSYEKL. The CDR3 consists of 14 residues. The CDR3 spells CASSAGTGGREQYF. Here the CDR3 DNA reads TGCGCCAGCAGCGCCGGGACAGGGGGCCGCGAGCAGTACTTC.

This clonotype was seen a handful of times. This chain joins TRBV10-3 and TRBJ2-5; perhaps TRBD1 as D (6 bases). CDR1 is ENHRY, CDR2 SYGVKD, per germline. This CDR3 is built from 14 residues. Deletions cut 10 bases from V and 2 bases from J, with 17 bases between. DNA for the CDR3: TGTGCCACCGCTTCGCCGACAGGTCAAGAGACCCAGTACTTC. Amino acids: CATASPTGQETQYF.

The chain carries TRBV20-1 and TRBJ1-2; 10 nucleotides align to TRBD1. The CDR3 totals 14 residues. V shed 5 bases and J 4 bases; nucleotides not matched to a gene: 7. Germline V gene data show CDR1 as DFQATT and CDR2 as SNEGSKA (reference sequence). The CDR3 nucleotides read TGCAGTGCTGGGGGGACAGGGGCCAGCTATGGCTACACCTTC. Its protein is CSAGGTGASYGYTF.

This clonotype was counted a few times. V is TRBV27 and J is TRBJ2-6; D ambiguous. This CDR3 comprises 17 residues. V was pared by 5 bases and J by 1 base, with 15 bases between. CDR1 and CDR2 (germline): MNHEY, SMNVEV (reference sequence). The CDR3 here is CASSAVPYISGANVLTF. Here the CDR3 DNA reads TGTGCCAGCAGTGCCGTCCCCTATATTTCTGGGGCCAACGTCCTGACTTTC.

V and J are TRBV9 and TRBJ2-1; D gene ambiguous. The J call could be wrong; TRBJ2-5 is a better fit for the DNA end. CDR3 length equals 14 residues. Germline CDR1 is SGDLS and CDR2 is YYNGEE. The CDR3 DNA sequence: TGTGCCAGCAGCGTAGAGTTTAGCCCAGAGACCCAGTACTTC. This encodes CASSVEFSPETQYF.

For the CDR3, the DNA is TGCAGTGCCAATACCTATAGCGGGGAAAGCTACAATGAGCAGTTCTTC. Protein: CSANTYSGESYNEQFF. This rearrangement joins TRBV20-1 to TRBJ2-5; 8 positions agree with TRBD2. The J call may not be correct, given that the DNA end is closer to TRBJ2-1. Germline V gene lookup returns CDR1 DFQATT and CDR2 SNEGSKA (reference sequence). This CDR3 is 16 amino acids long.

This clonotype has more than one count but fewer than ten. The chain carries TRBV12-3 or TRBV12-4 and TRBJ2-3; 7 bases are shared with TRBD1. The CDR3 runs to 11 residues. Losses at the gene ends were 7 bases for V and 10 bases for J; bases not matched to a gene: 5. The CDR3 sequence: CASKGAPAQYF. The CDR3 DNA reads as TGTGCCAGCAAGGGGGCTCCCGCGCAGTATTTT.

Note on this clonotype: Mismatch with germline at one junction end may stem from a read error. The chain uses TRBV7-2 and TRBJ2-3; D uncertain. CDR3 length: 15 residues. Per the germline V gene, CDR1 is SGHTA and CDR2 is FQGNSA. The CDR3 reads CASSLAGLVTDTQYF. In nucleotides, the CDR3 is TGTGCCAGCAGCTTAGCGGGTTTGGTCACAGATACGCAGTACTTT.

The chain joins TRBV20-1 to TRBJ2-5, with D hard to call. CDR3 length equals 14 residues. Looked up from germline, CDR1 is DFQATT and CDR2 is SNEGSKA (reference sequence). V lost 0 bases and J 3 bases, leaving 11 bases between the germline ends. CDR3 sequence: CSARELDGKETQYF. Written as DNA, the CDR3 is TGCAGTGCTAGAGAATTGGACGGCAAAGAGACCCAGTACTTC.

In its sample, this clonotype was seen a few times. The J gene is TRBJ2-5, the V gene TRBV18; no firm D call. The CDR3 contains 14 residues. The V and J ends lost 0 bases and 3 bases respectively, with 8 bases between them. Germline V CDR1 and CDR2: KGHSH, LQKENI. The CDR3 DNA follows: TGTGCCAGCTCACCACCGTCGGCTAAAGAGACCCAGTACTTC. Translation: CASSPPSAKETQYF.

This clonotype was counted many times. The V gene is TRBV7-3, the J gene TRBJ2-5, with TRBD2 matching 9 bases. The germline CDR1 and CDR2 sequences are SGHTA and FQGTGA. CDR3 length equals 15 residues. The V segment lost 3 bases and the J segment 5 bases; nucleotides outside the gene matches: 7. CDR3 protein: CASSFVAGVLETQYF. CDR3 coding DNA: TGTGCCAGCAGCTTTGTAGCGGGGGTTTTGGAGACCCAGTACTTC. Combining the CDR3 with reference TRBV7-3 and TRBJ2-5 gives the whole variable domain GAGVSQTPSNKVTEKGKYVELRCDPISGHTALYWYRQSLGQGPEFLIYFQGTGAADDSGLPNDRFFAVRPEGSVSTLKIQRTERGDSAVYLCASSFVAGVLETQYFGPGTRLLVL.

This clonotype was seen a few times. The rearrangement uses TRBV5-1 and TRBJ1-5, with D uncertain. Per germline, CDR1 SGHRS and CDR2 YFSETQ. V dropped 0 bases and J dropped 3 bases, with 10 bases sitting between them. The CDR3 has 15 amino acids. DNA for the CDR3: TGCGCCAGCAGCTTGGAAGGTATCTCCAATCAGCCCCAGCATTTT. Its translation is CASSLEGISNQPQHF. The whole variable domain, remainder taken from reference TRBV5-1 and TRBJ1-5, is KAGVTQTPRYLIKTRGQQVTLSCSPISGHRSVSWYQQTPGQGLQFLFEYFSETQRNKGNFPGRFSGRQFSNSRSEMNVSTLELGDSALYLCASSLEGISNQPQHFGDGTRLSIL.

This clonotype was detected only a few times. The V gene is TRBV12-3 or TRBV12-4, the J gene TRBJ2-5; TRBD2 matches at 11 bases. With the DNA end fitting TRBJ2-7 better, the J assignment may be wrong. This CDR3 contains 15 residues. CDR3 sequence reads: CASSLWGLAAYEQYF. In DNA, the CDR3 is TGTGCCAGCAGTCTATGGGGACTAGCGGCCTACGAGCAGTACTTC.

The rearrangement joins TRBV15 to TRBJ2-3; unclear D gene. Germline V lookup: CDR1 LNHNV, CDR2 YYDKDF (reference sequence). This CDR3 has 12 residues. Trimming stripped 4 bases from V and 6 bases from J, with 8 bases between. The CDR3 coding sequence is TGTGCCACCAGCAACAGATGGGATACGCAGTATTTT. Amino acids: CATSNRWDTQYF.

V gene TRBV24-1 combines with J gene TRBJ2-1; D gene ambiguous. The J call could be wrong; TRBJ2-5 is a better fit for the DNA end. This CDR3 region has 16 residues. Germline V gene sequence: CDR1 KGHDR, CDR2 SFDVKD. The CDR3 sequence is CATSPREAVKVETQYF. The CDR3 DNA is TGTGCCACCAGTCCCCGTGAGGCGGTAAAAGTAGAGACCCAGTACTTC.

This chain links TRBV3-1 with TRBJ1-4; D is possibly TRBD1 (6 bases). The V gene lost 4 bases and the J gene lost 12 bases, with 15 bases spanning the gap. The germline V gene has CDR1 LGHDT and CDR2 YNNKEL (reference sequence). This CDR3 is 13 amino acids long. The CDR3 loop reads CASSRQGRRELFF. The DNA for the CDR3 is TGTGCCAGCAGCCGCCAGGGGAGACGGGAACTGTTTTTT.

J is TRBJ2-1 and V is TRBV20-1, with D tentatively TRBD1 or TRBD2 (6 bases each). CDR3 size: 13 residues. Per the germline V gene, CDR1 is DFQATT and CDR2 is SNEGSKA (reference sequence). The V gene lost 7 bases and the J gene lost 8 bases, with 18 bases spanning the gap. In nucleotides, the CDR3 is TGCAGTGTCCGGGGGCCGTACGGGGATGAGCAGTTCTTC. Protein product: CSVRGPYGDEQFF.

The chain recombines TRBV20-1 with TRBJ2-1; tentative D call: TRBD2 (6 bases). The CDR3 runs to 15 residues. Trimming removed 0 bases at V and 8 bases at J, with 17 bases between. Germline CDR1 reads DFQATT; CDR2 reads SNEGSKA (reference sequence). The CDR3 sequence: CSARDRKTSWYEQFF. The CDR3 DNA reads as TGCAGTGCTAGAGATCGTAAGACTAGTTGGTATGAGCAGTTCTTC.

The rearrangement links TRBV7-9 to TRBJ2-5, with no clear D. Germline lookup yields CDR1 SEHNR and CDR2 FQNEAQ (reference sequence). The V gene lost 1 base and the J gene lost 5 bases, with 11 bases spanning the gap. CDR3 size: 14 residues. The CDR3 loop is CASSLEGSLETQYF. The CDR3 DNA sequence: TGTGCCAGCAGCTTAGAGGGAAGCCTCGAGACCCAGTACTTC.

J is TRBJ1-5 and V is TRBV9, with TRBD1 as a possible D gene (5 bases). The V gene lost 4 bases and the J gene lost 2 bases, with 10 bases spanning the gap. The germline CDR1 and CDR2 sequences are SGDLS and YYNGEE. The CDR3 consists of 14 residues. CDR3 coding DNA: TGTGCCAGCAGCTCAGGGAGAGGCAATCAGCCCCAGCATTTT. It is translated as CASSSGRGNQPQHF. Together with reference TRBV9 and TRBJ1-5, the CDR3 gives the full variable domain: DSGVTQTPKHLITATGQRVTLRCSPRSGDLSVYWYQQSLDQGLQFLIQYYNGEERAKGNILERFSAQQFPDLHSELNLSSLELGDSALYFCASSSGRGNQPQHFGDGTRLSIL.

This clonotype was recorded a few times. The chain carries TRBV29-1 and TRBJ1-2, with 8 bases identical to TRBD1. The V gene end was trimmed by 6 bases and the J gene end by 2 bases; junction bases not matched to a gene: 11. The CDR3 has 15 amino acids. The germline V gene has CDR1 SQVTM and CDR2 ANQGSEA. The CDR3 sequence is CSVPRTGMMNYGYTF. CDR3 DNA sequence: TGCAGCGTCCCCCGGACAGGGATGATGAACTATGGCTACACCTTC.

This clonotype was found many times. The DNA is omitted, as the CDR3 cannot be located on it reliably, and the CDR3 follows TCRdb's listing. The CDR3 is CASGLGTGYTF. This chain connects TRBV12-5 to TRBJ1-2. Germline values: CDR1 LGHNT, CDR2 FRNRAP. The CDR3 has 11 amino acids, counting both end residues.

CDR3 sequence (DNA): TGTGCCAGCAGTTTAAGGGTGGGGACTAGCGGGGGGGCTAATGAGCAGTTCTTC. Its translation is CASSLRVGTSGGANEQFF. The V gene is TRBV27, the J gene TRBJ2-5, with 16 bases identical to TRBD2. The end of the DNA fits TRBJ2-1 better, so the J call may be wrong. This CDR3 contains 18 residues. CDR1 MNHEY and CDR2 SMNVEV come from the germline V gene (reference sequence).

This chain links TRBV6-6 with TRBJ2-5, with D perhaps TRBD2 (6 bases). The better agreement between TRBJ2-7 and the DNA end casts doubt on the J call. The V gene's germline CDR1 is MNHNY and CDR2 SVGAGI (reference sequence). This CDR3 comprises 14 residues. CDR3 coding DNA: TGTGCCAGCAGTTACGGAGGGAGCGGGTACGAGCAGTACTTC. This encodes CASSYGGSGYEQYF.

This chain joins TRBV5-1 and TRBJ1-2; D might be TRBD1 (5 bases). Trimming took off 0 bases at V and 8 bases at J, with 17 bases between the two ends. Germline assignment: CDR1 SGHRS and CDR2 YFSETQ. This CDR3 has 15 amino acids. In nucleotides, the CDR3 is TGCGCCAGCAGCTTGGGACAGCCTACCGGCGGGGGCTACACCTTC. It yields the protein CASSLGQPTGGGYTF.

The genes are TRBV3-1 and TRBJ2-4; no reliable D call. V dropped 3 bases and J dropped 0 bases, with 6 bases sitting between them. The CDR3 covers 14 residues. The germline gives CDR1 LGHDT, CDR2 YNNKEL (reference sequence). The CDR3: CASSQTLAKNIQYF. Written as DNA, the CDR3 is TGTGCCAGCAGCCAGACTCTAGCCAAAAACATTCAGTACTTC.

The chain links TRBV2 to TRBJ1-5, with D possibly TRBD1 on 5 matching bases. Deletions cut 4 bases from V and 6 bases from J, with 19 bases between. The CDR3 runs to 16 residues. The germline V gene encodes CDR1 SNHLY and CDR2 FYNNEI. The CDR3 protein is CASSAVGEGGVQPQHF. As DNA, the CDR3 is TGTGCCAGCAGTGCCGTCGGGGAGGGAGGGGTTCAGCCCCAGCATTTT.

This clonotype was counted between two and nine times. V usage is TRBV7-9 and J usage is TRBJ2-2; TRBD2 agrees at 8 bases. V lost 6 bases and J lost 4; bases outside the gene matches: 7. This CDR3 is built from 15 residues. The germline CDR1 and CDR2 sequences are SEHNR and FQNEAQ (reference sequence). CDR3 loop: CASRIKRGPTGELFF. CDR3 nucleotides: TGTGCCAGCAGGATTAAGCGGGGGCCCACCGGGGAGCTGTTTTTT.

V and J are TRBV3-1 and TRBJ1-1; unclear D gene. Trimming pared 4 bases from V and 2 bases from J, leaving 5 bases between. Germline lookup yields CDR1 LGHDT and CDR2 YNNKEL (reference sequence). The CDR3 spans 12 residues. The CDR3 loop is CASSRANTEAFF. Written as DNA, the CDR3 is TGTGCCAGCAGCCGGGCTAACACTGAAGCTTTCTTT.